The clone carrying this T cell receptor (beta chain) was observed many times. This sample stems from a study of low-dose radiotherapy and immunotherapy resistance in tumors. Study-wide background: Members of Cohort 1 were treated with 0.5 Gy per fraction every 2 weeks. The prescribed total PTV dose was 6.5 Gy.

Time point given: after trial treatment. Treatment defined: LDRT plus nivolumab, ipilimumab, low-dose cyclophosphamide and aspirin (RACIN trial). With a constant-region primer and a V-primer adapter, TCRs were subjected to 15 to 25 PCR cycles of amplification. Isolated mRNA underwent amplification via in vitro transcription. TCRdb called the reads again in MiXCR, with one record for every CDR3 protein. The profile shows some 52,000 distinct CDR3 sequences, roughly a third of them singletons. The germline V gene has CDR1 SQVTM and CDR2 ANQGSEA. The CDR3 is 12 amino acids. V was clipped by 6 bases and J by 8 bases; unmatched bases: 7.

Sequencing was performed on PBMCs, taken after low-dose radiotherapy plus immunotherapy. The V call is TRBV29-1, the J call TRBJ1-2, with TRBD1 matching 9 bases. This receptor was obtained from a male donor with rectosigmoid adenocarcinoma. As DNA, the CDR3 is TGCAGCGTCCTCGGGACAGGGTTAGGCTACACCTTC. Protein: CSVLGTGLGYTF.